This T cell receptor beta chain is drawn from a study of T cell responses to AZD1222 COVID-19 vaccine. Produced via immunoSEQ multiplex PCR; TCRdb's table is partial and in-frame only. Here the sample spans 160,000 or so clones, around 89% being singletons. The CDR3 runs 14 residues. Germline CDR1 SGHDT, CDR2 YYEEEE. V lost 4 bases and J lost 6, with 16 bases in between. V usage is TRBV5-6 and J usage is TRBJ1-1; D may be TRBD1 (6 bases). The TCR comes from an adult who received the AZD1222 COVID-19 vaccine. This specimen consisted of peripheral blood, obtained 28 days after the second AZD1222 dose. CDR3 DNA: TGTGCCAGCAGCAGAACTGGACAGCTCTCTGAAGCTTTCTTT. Its translation is CASSRTGQLSEAFF. Based on the CDR3 plus reference TRBV5-6 and TRBJ1-1, the full variable domain is DAGVTQSPTHLIKTRGQQVTLRCSPKSGHDTVSWYQQALGQGPQFIFQYYEEEERQRGNFPDRFSGHQFPNYSSELNVNALLLGDSALYLCASSRTGQLSEAFFGQGTRLTVV.